Listed below are T cell receptor beta chains from one sample, sequenced in a study of T cells in Graves' hyperthyroidism and ophthalmopathy. TCRdb re-analysed the multiplex PCR reads in MiXCR, keeping a single row per CDR3 protein. The table has approximately 630,000 distinct CDR3 sequences, about a sixth seen once. The sequenced material came from blood. The source is a woman under 40 with Graves' hyperthyroidism. Each CDR3 is given with its conserved first and last residue. D genes are given only for firm matches. Size is omitted from some rows. Given values are once, few, many or a class for expanded clones.

TRBJ1-4,few,TRBV5-1,NA,CASSGGTPDEKLFF,TGCGCCAGCAGCGGCGGGACACCAGATGAAAAACTGTTTTTT
TRBJ2-1,NA,TRBV19,NA,CASSIEGSTYNEQFF,TGTGCCAGTAGTATTGAGGGGTCAACCTACAATGAGCAGTTCTTC
TRBJ1-4,NA,TRBV30,TRBD1,CAWSDSQQGEKLFF,TGTGCCTGGAGTGACTCCCAACAGGGGGAAAAACTGTTTTTT
TRBJ2-3,many,TRBV5-1,NA,CASSLGSGADTQYF,TGCGCCAGCAGCTTGGGATCAGGGGCAGATACGCAGTATTTT
TRBJ2-1,NA,TRBV11-1,TRBD2,CASSSKGTGTSYNEQFF,TGTGCCAGCAGCTCAAAGGGGACCGGGACTAGTTACAATGAGCAGTTCTTC
TRBJ2-7,NA,TRBV29-1,TRBD2,CSVEDLPAGVREQYF,TGCAGCGTTGAAGATCTACCAGCGGGAGTACGCGAGCAGTACTTC
TRBJ2-3,many,TRBV20-1,TRBD2,CSARDKLAGYTDTQYF,TGCAGTGCTAGAGATAAGCTAGCGGGTTACACAGATACGCAGTATTTT
TRBJ2-7,many,TRBV6-1,NA,CASRFPGQLSYEQYF,TGTGCCAGCAGATTCCCGGGACAACTCTCCTACGAGCAGTACTTC
TRBJ2-1,once,TRBV20-1,TRBD1,CSASSRQGAQDEQFF,TGCAGTGCTAGTTCTCGACAGGGGGCACAGGATGAGCAGTTCTTC
TRBJ2-1,NA,TRBV19,NA,CASRVDSSYNEQFF,TGTGCCAGTAGGGTGGACAGCTCCTACAATGAGCAGTTCTTC
TRBJ1-3,many,TRBV12-3/TRBV12-4,NA,CASRGASSGNTIYF,TGTGCCAGCAGAGGAGCGAGCTCTGGAAACACCATATATTTT
TRBJ2-3,many,TRBV19,NA,CASSIAGLAPDTQYF,TGTGCCAGTAGTATCGCGGGCCTAGCACCAGATACGCAGTATTTT
TRBJ1-2,few,TRBV11-3,NA,CASSLNQGRGGYTF,TGTGCCAGCAGCCTCAACCAGGGGCGCGGGGGCTACACCTTC
TRBJ2-7,NA,TRBV12-5,NA,CASGLVFLIARDPRYEQYF,TGTGCTAGTGGTTTGGTATTTCTGATTGCTAGGGACCCCAGATACGAGCAGTACTTC
TRBJ2-7,few,TRBV4-2,TRBD2,CASSQDGTSGTYEQYF,TGTGCCAGCAGCCAAGATGGGACTAGCGGTACCTACGAGCAGTACTTC
TRBJ1-1,NA,TRBV12-3/TRBV12-4,NA,CASDKMDSLGNTEAFF,TGTGCCAGCGATAAAATGGACAGTTTGGGAAACACTGAAGCTTTCTTT
TRBJ2-1,NA,TRBV4-2,NA,CASSQQAESSYNEQFF,TGTGCCAGCAGCCAACAAGCGGAAAGCTCCTACAATGAGCAGTTCTTC
TRBJ2-2,few,TRBV9,NA,CASSVAVGPYTGELFF,TGTGCCAGCAGCGTAGCGGTCGGCCCTTACACCGGGGAGCTGTTTTTT
TRBJ2-5,few,TRBV14,NA,CASSQDWGRIRETQYF,TGTGCCAGCAGCCAAGATTGGGGGCGGATAAGGGAGACCCAGTACTTC
TRBJ2-2,NA,TRBV3-1,NA,CASSQDVGIFATGELFF,TGTGCCAGCAGCCAAGATGTCGGGATATTTGCCACCGGGGAGCTGTTTTTT
TRBJ2-2,many,TRBV6-5,NA,CASSYSSTGELFF,TGTGCCAGCAGTTACTCCTCCACCGGGGAGCTGTTTTTT
TRBJ2-1,NA,TRBV28,NA,CASSLVTGSRGGSYNEQFF,TGTGCCAGCAGTTTGGTCACGGGATCCAGAGGAGGGTCCTACAATGAGCAGTTCTTC
TRBJ2-1,NA,TRBV5-4,TRBD2,CASSARGGYNEQFF,TGTGCCAGCAGCGCCCGGGGGGGGTACAATGAGCAGTTCTTC
TRBJ1-2,NA,TRBV6-5,NA,CASSYSEANGYTF,TGTGCCAGCAGTTACTCGGAGGCAAATGGCTACACCTTC
TRBJ2-7,NA,TRBV7-9,NA,CASSFPQGRSHEQYF,TGTGCCAGCAGCTTTCCCCAGGGCCGTTCCCACGAGCAGTACTTC
TRBJ2-7,NA,TRBV6-2/TRBV6-3,TRBD1,CASSYLGQWAEEQYF,TGTGCCAGCAGTTACCTGGGACAGTGGGCTGAAGAGCAGTACTTC
TRBJ2-7,NA,TRBV19,NA,CASLAANYEQYF,TGTGCCAGCTTAGCGGCTAACTACGAGCAGTACTTC
TRBJ1-1,many,TRBV11-3,TRBD1,CASSPGGIRNTEAFF,TGTGCCAGCAGCCCAGGGGGCATCCGGAACACTGAAGCTTTCTTT
TRBJ2-7,many,TRBV30,NA,CAWSVTYEQYF,TGTGCCTGGAGTGTCACGTACGAGCAGTACTTC
TRBJ2-7,few,TRBV28,NA,CASSLIRTPYEQYF,TGTGCCAGCAGTTTAATCAGGACCCCCTACGAGCAGTACTTC
TRBJ2-1,NA,TRBV7-8,NA,CASSSSDRHWQFF,TGTGCCAGCAGCTCCTCTGATCGGCACTGGCAGTTCTTC
TRBJ1-1,few,TRBV4-1,NA,CASSQNTAGVTEAFF,TGCGCCAGCAGTCAGAACACAGCAGGGGTAACTGAAGCTTTCTTT
TRBJ1-5,few,TRBV19,TRBD1,CASSIDRGGNQPQHF,TGTGCCAGTAGTATTGACAGGGGGGGGAATCAGCCCCAGCATTTT
TRBJ2-7,many,TRBV6-2/TRBV6-3,NA,CASSYGGGPYEQYF,TGTGCCAGCAGTTACGGCGGCGGACCCTACGAGCAGTACTTC
TRBJ2-1,few,TRBV6-1,NA,CASSLQGVLGDEQFF,TGTGCCAGCAGTTTACAGGGAGTACTAGGTGATGAGCAGTTCTTC
TRBJ2-2,many,TRBV20-1,NA,CSARDSRSGELFF,TGCAGTGCCCGAGATAGTAGGAGCGGGGAGCTGTTTTTT
TRBJ1-2,many,TRBV12-3/TRBV12-4,TRBD1,CASSLSRTGWNYGYTF,TGTGCCAGCAGTTTATCGAGGACAGGGTGGAACTATGGCTACACCTTC
TRBJ2-1,NA,TRBV20-1,TRBD2,CSAPTSGTNNEQFF,TGCAGTGCTCCGACTAGCGGGACGAACAATGAGCAGTTCTTC
TRBJ1-1,many,TRBV19,TRBD1,CASSPWTGGTEAFF,TGTGCCAGTAGTCCCTGGACAGGGGGCACTGAAGCTTTCTTT
TRBJ1-5,many,TRBV30,TRBD1,CAWSGRDSRNQPQHF,TGTGCCTGGAGTGGAAGGGACAGCCGCAATCAGCCCCAGCATTTT
TRBJ1-1,NA,TRBV19,NA,CASKPGANTEAFF,TGTGCCAGTAAACCGGGAGCGAACACTGAAGCTTTCTTT